This passage covers 25 T cell receptor beta chains from one sample sequenced in a study of tumor-infiltrating lymphocytes in primary liver carcinoma. It was unsorted whole blood that yielded blood RNA, and germline DNA was also extracted. Priming with a constant-region primer yielded TCR beta cDNA from about 480 ng total RNA. Slightly modified ARM-PCR, run as three nested multiplex PCR rounds, produced the TCR beta libraries. In the first two PCR rounds, TRBV1-TRBV30 forward primers were paired with a C-beta reverse primer, and each round lasted roughly 10 cycles. TCRdb ran MiXCR on the multiplex PCR reads and lists one entry per CDR3 protein. The data hold more than 150,000 distinct CDR3 sequences, with 50% to 75% observed a single time. The sequencing sample was made of peripheral blood. The receptor source for this set is a man in his forties or fifties with primary liver carcinoma and hepatitis B virus infection.

This clonotype was counted a single time. J is TRBJ2-5 and V is TRBV11-2, with D unclear. The germline V and J ends were trimmed by 4 bases and 1 base, with 10 bases remaining between them. The CDR3 runs to 14 residues. Germline V gene sequence: CDR1 SGHAT, CDR2 FQNNGV. CDR3 nucleotide sequence: TGTGCCAGCAGCTCTGACTCGCCCCAAGAGACCCAGTACTTC. Protein sequence: CASSSDSPQETQYF.

Comments on this clonotype: Germline and junction disagree at one end, which may indicate a read error. The chain couples TRBV28 to TRBJ1-5, with D possibly being TRBD1 (5 bases). Looked up from germline, CDR1 is MDHEN and CDR2 is SYDVKM. This CDR3 has 14 amino acids. CDR3 bases: TGTGCCAGCAGGGGGACTATGAGCAATCAACCCCAGCATTTT. Translating gives CASRGTMSNQPQHF.

About this clonotype itself: Since a much larger clone is just one base distant, this may be a read error. CDR3 in amino acids: CSVEAGSDEQFF. The CDR3 DNA sequence: TGCAGCGTTGAAGCAGGAAGCGATGAGCAGTTCTTC. The chain joins TRBV29-1 to TRBJ2-1, with D unresolved. The CDR3 spans 12 residues. Trimming took off 1 base at V and 8 bases at J, with 9 bases between the two ends. Germline V CDR1 and CDR2: SQVTM, ANQGSEA.

On this clonotype itself: Since a much larger clone is just one base distant, this may be a read error. The CDR3 ends on some other residue instead of the conserved phenylalanine or tryptophan, so this is likely a read error. The chain uses TRBV6-5 and TRBJ2-1; D is undetermined. CDR3 size: 12 residues. The V gene's germline CDR1 is MNHEY and CDR2 SVGAGI. Between the trimmed V and J ends, which lost 6 bases and 7 bases, there was a span of 10 bases. The CDR3 region is CASRATSNEQFS. The DNA of the CDR3 is TGTGCCAGCAGGGCGACTTCGAATGAGCAGTTCTCC.

As to this clonotype: A read error is possible here, since a much larger clone lies one base away. V gene TRBV12-3 or TRBV12-4 combines with J gene TRBJ2-1; the match to TRBD2 covers 8 bases. The CDR3 runs 16 residues. The CDR3 DNA sequence: TGTGCCAGCAGCAAGGTCACTAGCGGATCCTACAATGAGCAGCTCTTC. Translating it yields CASSKVTSGSYNEQLF.

The chain's CDR3 is CASSEWTDSYEQYF. Here the CDR3 DNA reads TGTGCCAGCAGTGAATGGACGGATTCCTACGAGCAGTACTTC. V and J are TRBV6-6 and TRBJ2-7; D ambiguous. Germline CDR1 and CDR2: MNHNY and SVGAGI (reference sequence). Between the trimmed V and J ends, which lost 5 bases and 1 base, there was a span of 12 bases. CDR3 length equals 14 residues.

This clonotype occurred a few times. The V and J genes are TRBV6-1 and TRBJ2-7; 11 bases are a match to TRBD2. J gave up 2 bases and V 6 bases, and 6 bases lay outside the gene matches. Germline lookup yields CDR1 MNHNS and CDR2 SASEGT. CDR3 length: 15 residues. CDR3 bases: TGTGCCAGCAGGCTGGGACTAGCGGAAGCCTACGAGCAGTACTTC. This encodes CASRLGLAEAYEQYF.

The CDR3 DNA follows: TGTGCCAGCAACCCCTTGACAGGGAGAGAGAACACCGGGGAGCTGTTTTTT. Amino acids: CASNPLTGRENTGELFF. The genes are TRBV6-1 and TRBJ2-2, with 7 bases matching TRBD1. The CDR3 contains 17 residues. The J segment lost 1 base and the V segment lost 7 bases, leaving 12 bases of the junction unmatched. The germline V gene encodes CDR1 MNHNS and CDR2 SASEGT.

This clonotype was counted only a few times. The junction and the germline gene differ at one end; a read error may be behind it. The chain has TRBV11-2 and TRBJ2-7; D gene unclear. Germline CDR1 reads SGHAT; CDR2 reads FQNNGV. The CDR3 has 14 residues. Here the CDR3 reads CASSLTDGVYERYF. CDR3 DNA: TGTGCCAGTAGCTTAACCGACGGAGTTTACGAGCGGTACTTC.

This chain connects TRBV29-1 to TRBJ2-3; TRBD2 is a possible D gene (6 bases). The CDR3 length is 15 residues. Trimming removed 8 bases at V and 1 base at J, with 19 bases between. Germline assignment: CDR1 SQVTM and CDR2 ANQGSEA. CDR3 sequence: CSIGGPGSGTDTQYF. The CDR3 nucleotides read TGCAGCATTGGAGGGCCAGGATCGGGCACAGATACGCAGTATTTT.

At least ten counts were recorded for this clonotype. The chain couples TRBV29-1 to TRBJ2-5, with 7 bases fitting TRBD2. This CDR3 contains 13 residues. The V gene end was trimmed by 7 bases and the J gene end by 4 bases; junction bases not matched to a gene: 9. Per the germline V gene, CDR1 is SQVTM and CDR2 is ANQGSEA. The CDR3 is CSADPGTTETQYF. DNA for the CDR3: TGCAGCGCTGATCCCGGGACTACAGAGACCCAGTACTTC.

This clonotype was seen many times. CDR3 protein: CASSGQRGQYF. The CDR3 bases are TGTGCCAGCAGTGGGCAGAGGGGGCAGTACTTC. This chain connects TRBV6-5 to TRBJ2-7; D possibly matches TRBD1 or TRBD2 (5 bases each). CDR1 and CDR2 (germline): MNHEY, SVGAGI. CDR3 length: 11 residues. V was pared by 5 bases and J by 9 bases, with 11 bases between.

The chain has TRBV14 and TRBJ1-1, with D possibly being TRBD1 (6 bases). The CDR3 has 15 amino acids. Looked up from germline, CDR1 is SGHDN and CDR2 is FVKESK. Between the trimmed V and J ends, which lost 4 bases and 5 bases, there was a span of 17 bases. The CDR3 coding sequence is TGTGCCAGCAGCCTCAGGGGAGGAGGTCGAACTGAAGCTTTCTTT. It yields the protein CASSLRGGGRTEAFF.

V gene TRBV29-1 combines with J gene TRBJ1-1; TRBD1 matches at 8 bases. Germline assignment: CDR1 SQVTM and CDR2 ANQGSEA. J lost 3 bases, V lost 6 bases, and 3 bases had no gene match. The CDR3 sequence is 12 residues long. The CDR3 loop reads CSVGRGHTEAFF. CDR3 DNA: TGCAGCGTAGGCAGGGGGCACACTGAAGCTTTCTTT.

This clonotype was found a few times. Possible read error: a much larger clone is one base away. The rearrangement uses TRBV11-2 and TRBJ2-5; D remains unclear. Germline CDR1 SGHAT, CDR2 FQNNGV. This CDR3 region has 11 residues. This chain's CDR3 is CTSSAIETQYF. The CDR3 nucleotides read TGTACCAGCAGCGCGATAGAGACCCAGTACTTC.

This clonotype was seen a handful of times. The V call is TRBV6-2 or TRBV6-3, the J call TRBJ2-1; D gene ambiguous. Germline V lookup: CDR1 MNHEY, CDR2 SVGEGT. The CDR3 is 11 amino acids. Trimming cost V 6 bases and J 12 bases, with 12 bases left between them. CDR3 residues: CASSQSLGQFF. In DNA, the CDR3 is TGTGCCAGCAGCCAATCTCTGGGGCAGTTCTTC.

The V call is TRBV6-1, the J call TRBJ2-6; perhaps TRBD1 as D (6 bases). The CDR3 runs 15 residues. Germline lookup yields CDR1 MNHNS and CDR2 SASEGT. Trimming removed 6 bases at V and 0 bases at J, with 9 bases between. The CDR3 reads CASRKGDSGANVLTF. The CDR3 nucleotides are TGTGCCAGCAGGAAGGGGGACTCTGGGGCCAACGTCCTGACTTTC.

The chain has TRBV10-3 and TRBJ1-5; a possible D gene is TRBD1 (5 bases). CDR3 length: 15 amino acids. The germline V and J ends were trimmed by 2 bases and 4 bases, with 12 bases remaining between them. The V gene's germline CDR1 is ENHRY and CDR2 SYGVKD. The CDR3 loop is CAISEGQGRNQPQHF. CDR3 nucleotide sequence: TGTGCCATCAGTGAGGGTCAGGGTAGGAATCAGCCCCAGCATTTT.

Comments on this clonotype: The junction does not match germline at one end; this may be a read error. The chain has TRBV11-2 and TRBJ2-2, with no clear D. The CDR3 length is 17 residues. Germline V gene sequence: CDR1 SGHAT, CDR2 FQNNGV. The CDR3 region has the DNA TGTGCCAACAGCTTACGGTCAGGAATAGCGAACACCGGGGAGCTGTTTTTT. Residues: CANSLRSGIANTGELFF.

Remarks on this clonotype: A single base separates this from a much larger clone, so it may be a read error. The gene calls are TRBV6-5 and TRBJ2-3, with TRBD2 matching 7 bases. The CDR3 is made up of 14 amino acids. Per the germline V gene, CDR1 is MNHEY and CDR2 is SVGAGI. CDR3 loop: CAGSRSGNADTQYF. CDR3 DNA sequence: TGTGCCGGCAGTCGAAGCGGGAATGCAGATACGCAGTATTTT.

This clonotype was counted only a few times. The V call is TRBV6-2 or TRBV6-3, the J call TRBJ1-1, with D unclear. Trimming pared 2 bases from V and 5 bases from J, leaving 15 bases between. CDR1 and CDR2 (germline): MNHEY, SVGEGT. The CDR3 totals 15 residues. The CDR3 loop is CASSYHLAGGTEAFF. Written as DNA, the CDR3 is TGTGCCAGCAGTTACCACCTCGCGGGTGGAACTGAAGCTTTCTTT.

This clonotype was detected only a few times. A much larger clone differs by one base, so this may be a read error. The chain links TRBV11-2 to TRBJ1-2; D uncertain. This CDR3 comprises 13 residues. Germline-derived CDR1 and CDR2 are SGHAT and FQNNGV. The CDR3 sequence is CGSSRGQDYGYTF. The CDR3 nucleotides read TGTGGCAGCAGCCGTGGGCAAGATTATGGCTACACCTTC.

The chain recombines TRBV6-1 with TRBJ2-7, with TRBD2 identical over 7 bases. CDR1 MNHNS and CDR2 SASEGT come from the germline V gene. The CDR3 loop spans 16 amino acids. After removal of 4 bases from V and 4 bases from J, the junction contained 13 bases not matched to a gene. CDR3 sequence (DNA): TGTGCCAGCAGTGCCCCGTGGGAGGGCGGGAGTTACGAGCAGTACTTC. Protein: CASSAPWEGGSYEQYF.

This clonotype occurred a few times. This rearrangement joins TRBV4-1 to TRBJ2-7; 7 bases are shared with TRBD1. The V and J ends lost 5 bases and 7 bases, in that order; junction bases with no gene match: 2. Germline assignment: CDR1 MGHRA and CDR2 YSYEKL. The length of the CDR3 is 11 residues. CDR3 DNA: TGCGCCAGCAGCTACAGGGGAGAGCAGTACTTC. This encodes CASSYRGEQYF.

In its sample, this clonotype was seen a few times. This may arise from a read error, as a much more abundant clone is one base away. This chain links TRBV11-2 with TRBJ2-2, with D maybe TRBD1 (6 bases). The CDR3 sequence is 16 residues long. The germline V gene encodes CDR1 SGHAT and CDR2 FQNNGV. V lost 0 bases and J 5 bases, leaving 13 bases between the germline ends. The CDR3 reads CASSLEIGGQTGELFF. CDR3 coding DNA: TGTGCCAGCAGCTTAGAGATTGGGGGCCAGACCGGGGAGCTGTTTTTT.